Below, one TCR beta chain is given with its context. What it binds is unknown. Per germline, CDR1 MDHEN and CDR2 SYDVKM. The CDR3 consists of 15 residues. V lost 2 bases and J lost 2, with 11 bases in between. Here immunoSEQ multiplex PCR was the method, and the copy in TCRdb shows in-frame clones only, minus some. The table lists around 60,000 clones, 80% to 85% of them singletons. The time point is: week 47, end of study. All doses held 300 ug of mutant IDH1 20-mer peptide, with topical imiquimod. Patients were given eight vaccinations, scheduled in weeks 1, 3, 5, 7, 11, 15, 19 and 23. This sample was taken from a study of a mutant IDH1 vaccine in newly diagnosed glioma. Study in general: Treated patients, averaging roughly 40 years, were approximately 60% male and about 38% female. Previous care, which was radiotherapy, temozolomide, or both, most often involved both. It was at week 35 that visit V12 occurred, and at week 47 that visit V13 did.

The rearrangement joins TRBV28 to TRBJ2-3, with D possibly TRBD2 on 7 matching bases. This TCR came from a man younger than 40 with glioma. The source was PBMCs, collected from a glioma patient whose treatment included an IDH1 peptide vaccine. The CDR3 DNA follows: TGTGCCAGCAGTTTAGGGGGGGCAACCACAGATACGCAGTATTTT. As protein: CASSLGGATTDTQYF.